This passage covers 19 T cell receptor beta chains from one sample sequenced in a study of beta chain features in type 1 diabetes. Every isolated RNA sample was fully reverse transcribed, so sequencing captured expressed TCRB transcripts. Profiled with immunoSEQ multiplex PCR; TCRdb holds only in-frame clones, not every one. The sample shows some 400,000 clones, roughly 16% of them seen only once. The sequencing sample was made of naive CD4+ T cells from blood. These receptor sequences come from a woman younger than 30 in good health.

The CDR3 DNA is TGTGCCAGCAGCTTAGCCCAGGGGCAGCCCCAGCATTTT. Translated, it gives CASSLAQGQPQHF. The rearrangement uses TRBV7-2 and TRBJ1-5; the D gene is possibly TRBD1 (6 bases). With 0 bases removed from V and 7 bases from J, the gap between germline ends came to 7 bases. The V gene's germline CDR1 is SGHTA and CDR2 FQGNSA. This CDR3 is 13 amino acids long. Based on the CDR3 plus reference TRBV7-2 and TRBJ1-5, the full variable domain is GAGVSQSPSNKVTEKGKDVELRCDPISGHTALYWYRQSLGQGLEFLIYFQGNSAPDKSGLPSDRFSAERTGGSVSTLTIQRTQQEDSAVYLCASSLAQGQPQHFGDGTRLSIL.

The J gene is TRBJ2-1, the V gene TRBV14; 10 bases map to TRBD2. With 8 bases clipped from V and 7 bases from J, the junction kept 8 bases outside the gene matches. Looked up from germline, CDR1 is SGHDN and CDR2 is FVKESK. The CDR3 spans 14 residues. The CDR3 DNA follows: TGTGCCAGCCAGCGGGAGGGCCCGGGGAATGAGCAGTTCTTC. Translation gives CASQREGPGNEQFF.

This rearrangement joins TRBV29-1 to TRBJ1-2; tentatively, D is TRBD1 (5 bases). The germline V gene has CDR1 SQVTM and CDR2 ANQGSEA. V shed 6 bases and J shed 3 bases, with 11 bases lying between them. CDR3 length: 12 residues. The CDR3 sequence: CSVQGDDYGYTF. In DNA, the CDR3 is TGCAGCGTCCAGGGTGACGACTATGGCTACACCTTC.

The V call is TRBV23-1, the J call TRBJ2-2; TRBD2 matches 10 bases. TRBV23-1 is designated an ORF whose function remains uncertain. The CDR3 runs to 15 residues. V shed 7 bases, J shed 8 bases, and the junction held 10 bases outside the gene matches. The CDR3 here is CASIRTSGPLGELFF. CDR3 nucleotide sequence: TGCGCCAGCATCCGGACTAGCGGTCCTTTGGGGGAGCTGTTTTTT.

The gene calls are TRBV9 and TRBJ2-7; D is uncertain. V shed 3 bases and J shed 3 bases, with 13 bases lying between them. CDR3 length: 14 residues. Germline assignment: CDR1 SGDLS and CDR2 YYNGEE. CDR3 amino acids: CASSEAITGYEQYF. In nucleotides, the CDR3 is TGTGCCAGCAGCGAAGCCATCACGGGCTACGAGCAGTACTTC.

CDR3: CASKAGTTNTGELFF. DNA for the CDR3: TGTGCCAGCAAGGCCGGGACTACTAACACCGGGGAGCTGTTTTTT. This rearrangement joins TRBV2 to TRBJ2-2, with 7 bases lining up with TRBD2. Germline V gene lookup returns CDR1 SNHLY and CDR2 FYNNEI. This CDR3 has 15 amino acids. The ends lost 7 bases at V and 2 bases at J; junction bases unmatched: 7.

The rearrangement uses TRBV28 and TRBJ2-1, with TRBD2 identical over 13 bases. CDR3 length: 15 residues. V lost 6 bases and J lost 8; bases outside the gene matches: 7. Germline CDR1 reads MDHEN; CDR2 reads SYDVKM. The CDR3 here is CASRDGTSGIDEQFF. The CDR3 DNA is TGTGCCAGCAGAGATGGGACTAGCGGGATCGATGAGCAGTTCTTC.

The CDR3 is CAWRRGVYGDTQYF. The CDR3 DNA reads TGTGCCTGGAGGCGCGGGGTGTACGGAGATACGCAGTATTTT. The chain links TRBV30 to TRBJ2-3; possibly TRBD2 for D (6 bases). Germline CDR1 reads GTSNPN; CDR2 reads SVGIG (reference sequence). V lost 3 bases and J lost 5, with 15 bases in between. The CDR3 consists of 14 residues. The entire variable domain, with the rest obtained from reference TRBV30 and TRBJ2-3, is as follows: SQTIHQWPATLVQPVGSPLSLECTVEGTSNPNLYWYRQAAGRGLQLLFYSVGIGQISSEVPQNLSASRPQDRQFILSSKKLLLSDSGFYLCAWRRGVYGDTQYFGPGTRLTVL.

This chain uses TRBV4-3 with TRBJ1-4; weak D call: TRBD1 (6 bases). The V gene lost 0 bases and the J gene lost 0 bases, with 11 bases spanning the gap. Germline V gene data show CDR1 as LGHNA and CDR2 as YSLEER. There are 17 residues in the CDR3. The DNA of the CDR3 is TGCGCCAGCAGCCAAGATCGATGGGGGCCAACTAATGAAAAACTGTTTTTT. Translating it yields CASSQDRWGPTNEKLFF.

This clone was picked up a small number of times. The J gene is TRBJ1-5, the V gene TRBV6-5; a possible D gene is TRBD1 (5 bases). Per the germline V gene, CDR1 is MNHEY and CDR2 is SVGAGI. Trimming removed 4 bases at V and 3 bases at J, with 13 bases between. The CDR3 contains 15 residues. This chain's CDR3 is CASSSSRRDNQPQHF. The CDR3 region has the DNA TGTGCCAGCAGTTCTTCTCGCAGGGACAATCAGCCCCAGCATTTT.

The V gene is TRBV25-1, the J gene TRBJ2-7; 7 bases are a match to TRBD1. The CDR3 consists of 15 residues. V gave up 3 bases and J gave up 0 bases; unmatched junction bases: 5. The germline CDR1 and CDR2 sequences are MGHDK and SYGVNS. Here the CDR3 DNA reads TGTGCCAGCAGTGATTCGGGGACAGTCTCCTACGAGCAGTACTTC. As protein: CASSDSGTVSYEQYF.

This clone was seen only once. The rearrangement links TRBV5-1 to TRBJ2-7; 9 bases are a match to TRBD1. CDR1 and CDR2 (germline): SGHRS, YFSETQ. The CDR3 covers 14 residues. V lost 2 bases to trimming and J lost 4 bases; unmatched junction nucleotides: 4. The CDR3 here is CASSLGQGYYEQYF. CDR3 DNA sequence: TGCGCCAGCAGCTTAGGACAGGGGTATTACGAGCAGTACTTC.

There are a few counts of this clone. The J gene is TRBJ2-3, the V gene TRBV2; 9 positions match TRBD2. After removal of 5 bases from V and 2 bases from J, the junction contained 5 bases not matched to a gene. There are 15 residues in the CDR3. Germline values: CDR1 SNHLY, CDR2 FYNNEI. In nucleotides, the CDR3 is TGTGCCAGCAGTTTAGCGGGAGTTGACACAGATACGCAGTATTTT. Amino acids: CASSLAGVDTDTQYF.

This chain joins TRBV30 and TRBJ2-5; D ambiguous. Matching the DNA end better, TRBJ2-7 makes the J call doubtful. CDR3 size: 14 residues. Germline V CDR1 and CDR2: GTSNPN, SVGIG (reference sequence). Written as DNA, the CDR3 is TGTGCCTGGGCTGGGCAGTTACGCTCCTACGAGCAGTACTTC. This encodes CAWAGQLRSYEQYF.

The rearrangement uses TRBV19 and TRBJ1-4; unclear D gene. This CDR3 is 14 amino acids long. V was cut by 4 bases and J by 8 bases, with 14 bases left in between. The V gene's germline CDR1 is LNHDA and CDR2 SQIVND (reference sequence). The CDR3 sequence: CASSTRQSFEKLFF. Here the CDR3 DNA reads TGTGCCAGTAGTACCCGACAAAGCTTCGAAAAACTGTTTTTT.

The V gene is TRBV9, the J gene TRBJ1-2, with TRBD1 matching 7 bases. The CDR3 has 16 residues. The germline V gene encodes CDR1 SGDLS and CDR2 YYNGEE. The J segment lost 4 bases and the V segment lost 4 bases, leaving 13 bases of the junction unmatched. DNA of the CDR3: TGTGCCAGCAGCCTAAGAGGCGACAGGGTCGGCTATGGCTACACCTTC. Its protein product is CASSLRGDRVGYGYTF.

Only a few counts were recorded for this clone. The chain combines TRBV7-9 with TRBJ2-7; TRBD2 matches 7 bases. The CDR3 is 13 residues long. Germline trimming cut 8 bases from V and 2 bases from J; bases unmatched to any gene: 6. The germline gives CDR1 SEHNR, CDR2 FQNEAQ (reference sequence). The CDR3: CASRREETYEQYF. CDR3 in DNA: TGTGCCAGCCGTCGGGAGGAAACCTACGAGCAGTACTTC.

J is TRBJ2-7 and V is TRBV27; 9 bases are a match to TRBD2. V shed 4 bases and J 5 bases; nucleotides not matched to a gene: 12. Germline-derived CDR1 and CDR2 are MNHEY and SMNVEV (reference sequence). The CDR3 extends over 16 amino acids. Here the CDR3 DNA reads TGTGCCAGCAGTTCCCGTTATGGCGGGAGGGCCGACGAGCAGTACTTC. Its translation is CASSSRYGGRADEQYF.

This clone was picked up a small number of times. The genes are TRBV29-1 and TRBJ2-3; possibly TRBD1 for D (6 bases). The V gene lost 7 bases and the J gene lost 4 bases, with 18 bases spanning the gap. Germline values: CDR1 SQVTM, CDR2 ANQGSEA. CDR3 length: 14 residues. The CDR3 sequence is CSAQGTTGPDTQYF. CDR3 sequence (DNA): TGCAGCGCCCAAGGGACCACAGGGCCAGATACGCAGTATTTT.